This T cell receptor (beta chain) is from a study of blood T cells in healthy people across ages (dated by TCRdb to 2014 to 2015). Turning to the overall study: In model experiments, template switching captured about one uniquely barcoded TCR beta cDNA molecule for every two T cells. Age-related changes in TCR beta repertoire diversity were measured in the study by deep sequencing normalized with unique cDNA molecular identifiers. The donors were divided into four age groups: young (average around 15 years), middle-aged (roughly 42), aged (roughly 60) and long-lived (82). To avoid experimental bias, donors of different ages were spread randomly across the sequencing lanes. The study analyzed two additional independent replicas of 1 million unique cDNA reads from the same blood draw for two donors, one aged 18 to 29 and one aged 80 or older.

Turning to this clonotype: Its antigen has not been determined. No quality values exist for individual bases; no much larger clone is one base distant.

General study outcomes and caveats: The CMV infection status of donors was not known, potentially confounding age-related changes in expanded clonotypes. Compared with the aged group, more naive CD4+ T cells, fewer expanded clones and increased TCR diversity were shown by the long-lived group, suggesting age selection. The percentage of naive T cells measured by flow cytometry correlated strongly with observed TCR beta diversity. Bulk unsorted PBMC profiling prevented conclusive comparison of naive and antigen-experienced compartments. Estimates of total diversity based on one million sequenced T cells were considered lower bounds and underestimates. Observed TCR beta diversity per million T cells fell roughly linearly with age, and a significant reduction was already apparent by age around 40.

Donors were 30 to 45 systemically healthy Caucasian individuals from Russia aged about 6 to 100 years. Roughly 10 milliliters of peripheral blood were collected from each donor into EDTA-treated Vacutainer tubes. Ficoll-Paque density-gradient centrifugation was used to isolate PBMCs, with at least 7 million per sample. Trizol reagent was used to extract total RNA from the PBMCs, yielding at least 5 micrograms per sample. For every donor, flow cytometry on a PBMC aliquot measured the percentage of naive CD45RAhigh/CD27high T cells. V is reduced by 5 bases and J by 2 bases, leaving a spacing of 12 bases between them. The CDR3 holds 14 amino acids from the cysteine to the phenylalanine. Just CDR3 DNA is preserved here, 42 bases in frame from base 1. Based on the germline V gene (reference sequence), the CDR1 and CDR2 sequences are SSHAT and FNYEAQ. Receptors were amplified or captured by 5' RACE. The data were produced on an Illumina HiSeq 2500. A second PCR of about 7 to 12 cycles was performed with a sample-barcoded 5' primer and a J-beta primer mix. A template-switch 5' adaptor carrying 12 random nucleotides introduced a unique molecular identifier onto each TCR beta cDNA molecule. Each sample yielded at least 3 million CDR3-containing paired-end reads. The Mint cDNA synthesis kit, primed by a TRBC-specific oligonucleotide, was used to synthesize first-strand cDNA from all RNA. Following uracil-DNA glycosylase treatment, all cDNA underwent a first 18-cycle PCR with the universal primers M1SS and BC2_uni_R. Per the original workflow: For normalization, 1 million high-quality reads, each with a distinct molecular identifier, were randomly selected from each sample. Instead of being binned into consensus sequences, reads that shared molecular identifiers were thrown out. CDR3 identification, clonotype clustering and error correction used MiTCR with a Q25 quality threshold and the strictest error-elimination algorithm. A nonparametric unseen species model using Euler transformation provided a lower-bound estimate of total TCR beta diversity. TCRdb ran its own pipeline on the public reads, namely fastp trimming at Q25 and MiXCR clone calling, and kept in-frame beta chains. Each entry is one CDR3 protein sequence, shown with its most common DNA and genes. TCRdb, not the authors, supplied the V and J calls. The sample table lists about 830,000 distinct CDR3 sequences, 62% of them with a count of one. The ten largest clones capture 28% of the sample.

The chain uses TRBV7-7 and TRBJ2-5, with no D gene named confidently. Sequencing was carried out using blood. The receptor was derived from a man aged 25 to 40 in good health. The CDR3 protein is CASSVGMRQETQYF. The nucleotide sequence is TGTGCCAGCAGCGTCGGAATGCGGCAAGAGACCCAGTACTTC.